One sample yielded the 15 T cell receptor beta chains listed below, sequenced in a study of molecular identifiers for immune sequencing clone quantification. TCRdb called the PCR reads again in MiXCR, with one record for every CDR3 protein. The sample lists over 10,000 distinct CDR3 sequences; roughly 18% were seen once. The specimen was naive CD8+ T cells from blood, with Jurkat cell RNA spiked in. Specified subset: FACS-sorted CD8+CD4-CCR7+CD45RA+ naive T cells. Receptors were obtained from a human donor in good health. Some libraries in this study had Jurkat cell RNA spiked in.

This clonotype is medium-sized by share. V usage is TRBV4-1 and J usage is TRBJ2-3, with D uncertain. The CDR3 length is 16 residues. Trimming took off 0 bases at V and 8 bases at J, with 18 bases between the two ends. Germline values: CDR1 MGHRA, CDR2 YSYEKL. The DNA for the CDR3 is TGCGCCAGCAGCCAAGATTTTGGTCAAGTAATGGGTACGCAGTATTTT. Amino acid sequence: CASSQDFGQVMGTQYF.

Relative to its sample, this clonotype is medium-sized. This chain uses TRBV3-1 with TRBJ2-7; D ambiguous. CDR1 and CDR2 (germline): LGHDT, YNNKEL (reference sequence). Trimming took off 1 base at V and 5 bases at J, with 9 bases between the two ends. The CDR3 length is 13 residues. This CDR3 is CASSQVVRDEQYF. The CDR3, as DNA: TGTGCCAGCAGCCAAGTTGTTCGCGACGAGCAGTACTTC.

Turning to this clonotype: A much larger clone lies a single base off, so this may be a read error. CDR3 sequence: CASSQGWGDEQYF. The CDR3 DNA reads TGCGCCAGCAGCCAAGGTTGGGGCGACGAGCAGTACTTC. This chain uses TRBV4-1 with TRBJ2-7, with D tentatively TRBD1 (5 bases). The CDR3 is 13 amino acids. With 1 base removed from V and 5 bases from J, the gap between germline ends came to 9 bases. The germline CDR1 and CDR2 sequences are MGHRA and YSYEKL.

This clonotype has ten or more counts. The V call is TRBV4-3, the J call TRBJ2-7; 9 nucleotides agree with TRBD1. The germline gives CDR1 LGHNA, CDR2 YSLEER. V shed 4 bases, J shed 1 base, and the junction held 2 bases outside the gene matches. The CDR3 is 14 residues long. The CDR3: CASSRGTGSYEQYF. The CDR3 DNA reads as TGCGCCAGCAGCCGGGGGACAGGGTCCTACGAGCAGTACTTC.

Worth noting for this clonotype: One junction end does not reproduce the germline sequence, and a read error may be involved. The chain joins TRBV10-2 to TRBJ1-1; 7 nucleotides align to TRBD1. The CDR3 is 13 residues long. Looked up from germline, CDR1 is WSHSY and CDR2 is SAAADI. This CDR3 reads CASRGQPNTEAFF. CDR3 bases: TGCGCCAGCAGGGGACAGCCGAACACAGAAGCTTTCTTT.

This clonotype showed up many times. This chain joins TRBV11-3 and TRBJ2-7, with a weak D call TRBD1 (6 bases). Deletions cut 0 bases from V and 1 base from J, with 19 bases between. In germline, CDR1 is SGHNT, CDR2 YENEEA. This CDR3 is built from 18 residues. CDR3 protein: CASSLDPPDRAASYEQYF. The CDR3 DNA is TGTGCCAGCAGCTTAGATCCCCCGGACAGAGCGGCTTCCTACGAGCAGTACTTC.

In regard to this clonotype: This may arise from a read error, as a much more abundant clone is one base away. CDR3 loop: CASSPELAGVSYEQCF. The CDR3 DNA follows: TGTGCCAGCAGCCCGGAACTAGCGGGAGTGTCCTACGAGCAGTGCTTC. V usage is TRBV7-6 and J usage is TRBJ2-7, with 11 bases matching TRBD2. CDR1 SGHVS and CDR2 FNYEAQ come from the germline V gene. The CDR3 is 16 amino acids.

In its sample, this clonotype is medium-sized (0.01 to 0.1%). V gene TRBV28 combines with J gene TRBJ2-5, with TRBD2 matching over 7 bases. The junction had 11 bases not matched to a gene; V was cut back by 5 bases and J by 5 bases. Germline CDR1 MDHEN, CDR2 SYDVKM. This CDR3 spans 15 amino acids. The CDR3 bases are TGTGCCAGCAGTCCTCGGGAGGCCGGTGCGGAGACCCAGTACTTC. Protein sequence: CASSPREAGAETQYF. The whole variable domain, remainder taken from reference TRBV28 and TRBJ2-5, is DVKVTQSSRYLVKRTGEKVFLECVQDMDHENMFWYRQDPGLGLRLIYFSYDVKMKEKGDIPEGYSVSREKKERFSLILESASTNQTSMYLCASSPREAGAETQYFGPGTRLLVL.

This clonotype was seen repeatedly, ten times or more. The rearrangement joins TRBV6-2 or TRBV6-3 to TRBJ2-3; unclear D gene. The germline V and J ends were trimmed by 4 bases and 4 bases, with 15 bases remaining between them. Germline CDR1 reads MNHEY; CDR2 reads SVGEGT. There are 15 residues in the CDR3. The CDR3 spells CASSSQVPPADTQYF. The DNA of the CDR3 is TGTGCCAGCAGTTCCCAGGTCCCCCCGGCAGATACGCAGTATTTT.

This clonotype is termed medium-sized. V gene TRBV5-1 combines with J gene TRBJ2-7; tentatively, D is TRBD1 (5 bases). The CDR3 sequence is 13 residues long. V lost 1 base, J lost 4 bases, and 9 bases lay in between. Germline V CDR1 and CDR2: SGHRS, YFSETQ. CDR3 sequence (DNA): TGCGCCAGCAGCTTGTACAGGCCGTACGAGCAGTACTTC. Residues: CASSLYRPYEQYF.

With regard to this clonotype: Germline is not matched at one junction end, which may reflect a read error. The rearrangement links TRBV7-2 to TRBJ2-7; 8 bases are a match to TRBD2. The CDR3 spans 18 residues. Germline V gene data show CDR1 as SGHTA and CDR2 as FQGNSA. This chain's CDR3 is CASSPPSVAGISAYEQYF. The CDR3, as DNA: TGTGCCAGCAGCCCACCAAGCGTAGCGGGAATAAGCGCCTACGAACAGTACTTC. The full variable domain, rest sourced from reference TRBV7-2 and TRBJ2-7, is GAGVSQSPSNKVTEKGKDVELRCDPISGHTALYWYRQSLGQGLEFLIYFQGNSAPDKSGLPSDRFSAERTGGSVSTLTIQRTQQEDSAVYLCASSPPSVAGISAYEQYFGPGTRLTVT.

This clonotype was counted many times. The chain links TRBV5-1 to TRBJ2-7, with D hard to call. V gave up 4 bases and J gave up 7 bases, with 9 bases separating them. CDR3 length: 11 residues. Germline values: CDR1 SGHRS, CDR2 YFSETQ. CDR3: CASSPGWEQYF. In nucleotides, the CDR3 is TGCGCCAGCAGCCCGGGCTGGGAGCAGTACTTC.

By its share, this clonotype is medium-sized. V is TRBV7-6 and J is TRBJ2-1; 9 nucleotides align to TRBD2. Germline trimming cut 0 bases from V and 5 bases from J; bases unmatched to any gene: 5. CDR1 SGHVS and CDR2 FNYEAQ come from the germline V gene. This CDR3 contains 16 residues. The CDR3 bases are TGTGCCAGCAGCTTAGCCGCGGGAGGGCCAGACAATGAGCAGTTCTTC. This translates into CASSLAAGGPDNEQFF.

This clonotype qualifies as medium-sized. V gene TRBV6-5 combines with J gene TRBJ1-1; weak D call: TRBD1 (5 bases). This CDR3 contains 14 residues. Germline assignment: CDR1 MNHEY and CDR2 SVGAGI. The V gene lost 0 bases and the J gene lost 3 bases, with 8 bases spanning the gap. The CDR3 here is CASSYSEGDTEAFF. The DNA for the CDR3 is TGTGCCAGCAGTTACTCCGAAGGGGACACTGAAGCTTTCTTT.

This clonotype was detected many times. V is TRBV9 and J is TRBJ2-7; no firm D call. This CDR3 region has 15 residues. Germline V lookup: CDR1 SGDLS, CDR2 YYNGEE. V gave up 0 bases and J gave up 4 bases, with 14 bases separating them. CDR3 residues: CASSVEGNPFYEQYF. The CDR3 nucleotides read TGTGCCAGCAGCGTAGAGGGCAACCCCTTTTACGAGCAGTACTTC.